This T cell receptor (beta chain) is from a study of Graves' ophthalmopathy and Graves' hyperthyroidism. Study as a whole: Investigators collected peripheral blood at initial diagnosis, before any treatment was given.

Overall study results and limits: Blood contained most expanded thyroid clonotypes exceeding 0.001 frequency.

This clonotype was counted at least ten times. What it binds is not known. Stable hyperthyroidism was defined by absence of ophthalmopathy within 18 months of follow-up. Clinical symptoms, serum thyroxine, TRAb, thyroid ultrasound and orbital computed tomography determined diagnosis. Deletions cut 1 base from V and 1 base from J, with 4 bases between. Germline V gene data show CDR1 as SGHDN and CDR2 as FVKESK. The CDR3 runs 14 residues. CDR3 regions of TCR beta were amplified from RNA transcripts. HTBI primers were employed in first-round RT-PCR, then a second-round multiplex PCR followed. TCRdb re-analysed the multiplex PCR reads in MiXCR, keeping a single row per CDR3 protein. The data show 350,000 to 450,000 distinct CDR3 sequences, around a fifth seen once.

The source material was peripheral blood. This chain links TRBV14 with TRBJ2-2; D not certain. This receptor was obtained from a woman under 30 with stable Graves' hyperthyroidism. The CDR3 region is CASSQGWNTGELFF. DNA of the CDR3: TGTGCCAGCAGCCAAGGGTGGAACACCGGGGAGCTGTTTTTT.